This T cell receptor (beta chain) was sequenced in a study of graft-versus-host responses after intestinal transplantation (dated by TCRdb to about 2021). Describing the broader study: Recipients received multivisceral, liver-intestinal, or isolated intestinal transplants. Donor T cell macrochimerism was defined as a peak of at least 4% donor T cells among recipient peripheral blood mononuclear cells. Rather than going through the commercial service, samples from a few later patients were sequenced in-house on an Illumina MiSeq and processed with MiXCR. Of the 20 to 25 intestinal transplant recipients enrolled in the cohort, one of whom was a retransplant, a few patients without pretransplant specimens were excluded. After intestinal transplantation, graft-versus-host and host-versus-graft alloreactive T cell clones in the graft, circulation and bone marrow were tracked using bulk TCR-beta CDR3 sequencing. Anti-thymocyte globulin induction was given to all recipients, followed by maintenance tacrolimus and steroids for around three years. To identify alloreactive clones, pre-transplant mixed lymphocyte reaction products were sequenced and then compared with unstimulated pre-transplant donor and recipient T cells. Study-level results and caveats: Early after transplant, declines in HvG clones were associated with peak levels of circulating GvH clones. GvH clones were found in recipient bone marrow, and some of the GvH clones appeared earlier in ileal mucosa or blood, which is consistent with an intestinal mucosal origin. In patients with donor T cell macrochimerism, the allografts had high GvH to HvG T cell clonal ratios. The relatively low number and heterogeneity of intestinal transplant patients limited the conclusions.

The time point label for this specimen denotes: cells obtained before transplantation from donor or recipient. CD3+CD4+ and CD3+CD8+ populations were FACS-sorted from unstimulated pre-transplant donor and recipient cells taken from spleen or lymph nodes. The library was obtained by the immunoSEQ multiplex PCR assay. For most patients, genomic DNA was isolated using the Qiagen DNeasy Blood and Tissue Kit and was shipped frozen to Adaptive Biotechnologies for TCR sequencing. For most patients, high-throughput TCR-beta CDR3 sequencing of genomic DNA was performed by Adaptive Biotechnologies. The original pipeline was this. Adaptive's ImmunoSEQ software was the source of the TCR sequencing data for about 17 patients, while three other patients were processed with MiXCR and VDJtools. CD4 versus CD8 sorting errors were corrected by removing sequences found in both subsets at a frequency ratio below 5:1. Because the origin of CDR3 nucleotide sequences shared between donor and recipient could not be assigned, those sequences were removed. To count as alloreactive, a clone needed at least 2-fold expansion over unstimulated cells and a minimum CFSE-low frequency of 0.002% (template counts) or 0.001% (read counts). Mappable clones were those detected in sequenced pre-transplant spleen, lymph node, or MLR CFSE-low populations of the donor or recipient. The cumulative frequency of alloreactive clones was calculated as a percentage of all sequences, weighted by copy number. TCRdb took over this immuneACCESS table, retaining in-frame rearrangements with V and J assigned. Such tables are incomplete; in checked studies, under half of the missing clones stem from an unresolved V gene, and the remainder is unexplained. The V and J calls and clone size were taken over from that table, and D and trimming were inferred from the DNA. This sample is represented by approximately 100,000 clones; about 90% of them were singletons. The ten largest clones represent 0.7% to 0.9% of the sample.

This clone was detected only a few times. The specificity of this receptor is unknown. One base away there is no much larger clone; base qualities are not given. V is clipped by 8 bases and J by 8 bases, and the sequence between their germline boundaries is 23 bases long. The CDR3 goes from the cysteine to the phenylalanine over 15 residues. Of all the DNA, just the CDR3 is kept, 45 bases in frame from base 1. The germline V gene (reference sequence) yields SEHNR for CDR1 and FQNEAQ for CDR2. The source is a human donor who received an intestinal transplant. Sequencing was performed on unstimulated CD4+ T cells sorted from spleen or lymph node cells, taken before intestinal transplant. The chain is made from TRBV7-9 and TRBJ2-3, with a tentative D gene TRBD2 over 6 matching bases. Here is the DNA: TGTGCCAGCCGCGCGGGCGGGGCGCCAGGAGGTACGCAGTATTTT. The encoded protein is CASRAGGAPGGTQYF.